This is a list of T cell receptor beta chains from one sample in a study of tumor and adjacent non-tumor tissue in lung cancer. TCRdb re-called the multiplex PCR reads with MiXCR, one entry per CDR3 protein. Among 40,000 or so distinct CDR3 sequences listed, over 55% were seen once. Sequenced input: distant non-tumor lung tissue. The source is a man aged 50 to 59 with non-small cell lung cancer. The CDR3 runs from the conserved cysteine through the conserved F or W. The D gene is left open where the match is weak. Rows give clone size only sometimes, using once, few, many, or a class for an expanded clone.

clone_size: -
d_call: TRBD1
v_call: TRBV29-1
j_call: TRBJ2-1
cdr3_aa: CSVERQGNNEHFF
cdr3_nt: TGCAGCGTTGAAAGACAGGGGAACAATGAGCACTTCTTC

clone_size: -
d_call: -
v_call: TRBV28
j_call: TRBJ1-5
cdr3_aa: CASGRGKYEYSNQPQHF
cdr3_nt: TGTGCCAGCGGCCGGGGGAAGTATGAATATAGCAATCAGCCCCAGCATTTT

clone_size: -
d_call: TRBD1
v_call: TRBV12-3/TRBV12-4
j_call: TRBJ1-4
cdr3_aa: CASSFLGDRHMEKLFF
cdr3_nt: TGTGCCAGCAGTTTTCTGGGGGACAGGCACATGGAAAAACTGTTTTTT

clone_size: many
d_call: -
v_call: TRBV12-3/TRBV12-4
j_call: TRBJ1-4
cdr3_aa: CASSFIPNEKLFF
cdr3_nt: TGTGCCAGCAGTTTTATTCCTAATGAAAAACTGTTTTTT

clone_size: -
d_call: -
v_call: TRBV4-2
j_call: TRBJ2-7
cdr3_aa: CASSWGQAYEHYF
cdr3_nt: TGTGCCAGCAGCTGGGGGCAAGCGTATGAGCACTATTTC

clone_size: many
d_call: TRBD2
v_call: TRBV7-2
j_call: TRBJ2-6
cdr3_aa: CASSSGVAGPSGANVLTF
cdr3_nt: TGTGCCAGCAGCTCAGGGGTAGCGGGACCCTCTGGGGCCAACGTCCTGACTTTC

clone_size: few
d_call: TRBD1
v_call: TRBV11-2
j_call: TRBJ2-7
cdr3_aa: CASSLVGTAIEQYF
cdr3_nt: TGTGCCAGCAGCTTAGTCGGGACAGCGATTGAGCAGTACTTC

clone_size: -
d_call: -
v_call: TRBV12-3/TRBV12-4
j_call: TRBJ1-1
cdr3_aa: CASSAYYSDRNAEALF
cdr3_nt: TGTGCCAGCAGTGCCTACTACAGCGACAGGAACGCTGAAGCTCTCTTT

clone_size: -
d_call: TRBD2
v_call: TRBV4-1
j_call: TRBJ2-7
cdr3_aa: CASSQGLAAYERYF
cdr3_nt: TGCGCCAGTAGCCAAGGACTAGCGGCCTACGAGCGGTACTTC

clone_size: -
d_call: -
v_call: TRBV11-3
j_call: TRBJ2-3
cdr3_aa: CASSLGGVRADTQYF
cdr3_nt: TGTGCCAGCAGCTTAGGCGGGGTCAGGGCGGATACGCAGTATTTT

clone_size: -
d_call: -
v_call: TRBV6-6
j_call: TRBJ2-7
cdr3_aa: CVSSYSTGKQSYEQYF
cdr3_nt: TGTGTCAGCAGTTACTCGACGGGGAAACAATCCTACGAGCAGTACTTC

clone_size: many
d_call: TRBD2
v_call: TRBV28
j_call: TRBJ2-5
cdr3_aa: CATSGGAHQETQYF
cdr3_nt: TGTGCCACCTCCGGGGGGGCCCACCAAGAGACCCAGTACTTC

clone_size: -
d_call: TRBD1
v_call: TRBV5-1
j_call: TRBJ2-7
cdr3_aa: CASSPGQEGVYEQYF
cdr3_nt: TGCGCCAGCAGCCCTGGACAGGAAGGGGTTTACGAGCAGTACTTC

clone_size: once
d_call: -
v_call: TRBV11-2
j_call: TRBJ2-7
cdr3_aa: CASSLEVFKQYF
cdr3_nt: TGTGCCAGCAGCTTAGAGGTGTTTAAGCAGTACTTC

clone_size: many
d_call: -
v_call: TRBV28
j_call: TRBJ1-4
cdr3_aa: CASGRGSATNEKLFF
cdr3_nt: TGTGCCAGCGGGAGGGGGTCGGCAACTAATGAAAAACTGTTTTTT

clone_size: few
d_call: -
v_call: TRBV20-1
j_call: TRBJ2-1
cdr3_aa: CSASFQGRLQFF
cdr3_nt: TGCAGTGCTAGTTTCCAGGGAAGACTCCAGTTCTTC

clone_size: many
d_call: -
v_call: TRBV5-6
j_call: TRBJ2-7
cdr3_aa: CASSLGVASSYEQYF
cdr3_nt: TGTGCCAGCAGCTTGGGTGTAGCCAGCTCCTACGAGCAGTACTTC

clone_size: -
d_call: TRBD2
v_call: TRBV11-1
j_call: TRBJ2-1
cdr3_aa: CASSLGTIVANEQFF
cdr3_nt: TGTGCTAGCAGCCTCGGGACTATCGTGGCCAATGAGCAGTTCTTC

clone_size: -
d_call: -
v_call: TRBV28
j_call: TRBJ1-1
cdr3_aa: CVSNPTGVLNTEAFF
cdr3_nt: TGTGTCAGCAATCCTACAGGAGTTTTGAACACTGAAGCTTTCTTT

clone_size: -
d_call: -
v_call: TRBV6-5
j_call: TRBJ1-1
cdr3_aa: CASSYGGRPNSEAFF
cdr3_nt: TGTGCGAGCAGTTACGGGGGCAGGCCCAATTCTGAAGCTTTCTTT

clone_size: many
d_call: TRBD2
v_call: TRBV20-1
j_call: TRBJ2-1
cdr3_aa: CSAETTGTRGDEQFF
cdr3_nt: TGCAGTGCCGAGACGACCGGGACTAGGGGCGATGAGCAGTTCTTC